This T cell receptor (beta chain) was captured in a study of metastatic and nonmetastatic thyroid tumors. This clone showed up just a few times. Thyroid surgery took place with no prior treatment in any patient. TCRdb re-processed the PCR reads through MiXCR. The table includes 15,000 or so clones, roughly 3.5% detected once. The receptor's source is a female donor with papillary thyroid cancer or a benign thyroid nodule (not recorded which). Some clones in this sample may be carry-over from other donors' samples. Sequenced material: tumor tissue.

The CDR3 region is CASSNARVADTQYF. For the CDR3, the DNA is TGTGCCAGCAGCAACGCCAGGGTGGCAGATACGCAGTATTTT. This chain links TRBV6-1 with TRBJ2-3; TRBD1 is a possible D gene (5 bases). Germline CDR1 reads MNHNS; CDR2 reads SASEGT. The CDR3 contains 14 residues. V was cut by 6 bases and J by 4 bases, with 14 bases left in between.